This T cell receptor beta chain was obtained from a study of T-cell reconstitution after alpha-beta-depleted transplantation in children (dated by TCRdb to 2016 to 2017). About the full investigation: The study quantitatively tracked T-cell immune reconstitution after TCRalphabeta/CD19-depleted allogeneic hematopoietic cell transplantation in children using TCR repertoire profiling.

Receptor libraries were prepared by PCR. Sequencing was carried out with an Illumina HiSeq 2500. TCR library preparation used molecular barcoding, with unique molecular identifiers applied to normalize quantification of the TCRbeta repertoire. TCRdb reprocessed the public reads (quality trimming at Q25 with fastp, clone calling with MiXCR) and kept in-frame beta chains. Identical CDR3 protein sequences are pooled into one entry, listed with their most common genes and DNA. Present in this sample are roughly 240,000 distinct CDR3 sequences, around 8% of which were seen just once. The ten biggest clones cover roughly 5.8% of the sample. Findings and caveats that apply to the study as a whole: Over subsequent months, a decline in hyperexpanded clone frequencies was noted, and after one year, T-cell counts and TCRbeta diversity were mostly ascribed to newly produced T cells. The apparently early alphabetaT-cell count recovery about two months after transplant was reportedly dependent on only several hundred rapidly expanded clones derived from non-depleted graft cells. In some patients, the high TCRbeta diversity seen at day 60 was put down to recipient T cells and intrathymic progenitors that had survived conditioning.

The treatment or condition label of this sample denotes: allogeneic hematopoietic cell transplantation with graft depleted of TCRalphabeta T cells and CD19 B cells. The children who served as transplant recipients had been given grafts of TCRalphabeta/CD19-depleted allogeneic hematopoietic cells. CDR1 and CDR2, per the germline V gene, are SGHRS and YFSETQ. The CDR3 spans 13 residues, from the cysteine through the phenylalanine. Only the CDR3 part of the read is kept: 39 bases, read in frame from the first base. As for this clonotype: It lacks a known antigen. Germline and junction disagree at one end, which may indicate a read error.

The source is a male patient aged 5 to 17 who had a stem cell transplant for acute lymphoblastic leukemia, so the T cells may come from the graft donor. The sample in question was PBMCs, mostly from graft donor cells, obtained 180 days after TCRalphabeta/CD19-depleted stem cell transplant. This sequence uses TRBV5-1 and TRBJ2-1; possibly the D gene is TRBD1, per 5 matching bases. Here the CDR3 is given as CATSRTDSKEQFF. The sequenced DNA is TGCGCCACCAGCCGTACCGACAGTAAGGAGCAGTTCTTC. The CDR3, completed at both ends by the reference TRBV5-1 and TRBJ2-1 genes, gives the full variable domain KAGVTQTPRYLIKTRGQQVTLSCSPISGHRSVSWYQQTPGQGLQFLFEYFSETQRNKGNFPGRFSGRQFSNSRSEMNVSTLELGDSALYLCATSRTDSKEQFFGPGTRLTVL.